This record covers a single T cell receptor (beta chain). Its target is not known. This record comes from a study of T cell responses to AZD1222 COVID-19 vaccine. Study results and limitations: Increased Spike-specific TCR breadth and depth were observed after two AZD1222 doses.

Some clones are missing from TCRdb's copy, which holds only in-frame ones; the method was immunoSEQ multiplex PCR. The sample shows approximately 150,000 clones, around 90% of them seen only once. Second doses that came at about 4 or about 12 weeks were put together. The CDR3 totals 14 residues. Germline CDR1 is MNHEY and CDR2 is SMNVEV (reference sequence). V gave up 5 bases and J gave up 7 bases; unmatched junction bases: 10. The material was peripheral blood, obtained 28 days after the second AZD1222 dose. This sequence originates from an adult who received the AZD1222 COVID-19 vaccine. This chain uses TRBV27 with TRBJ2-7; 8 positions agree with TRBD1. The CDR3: CASSQLGTGGEQYF. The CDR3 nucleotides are TGTGCCAGCAGTCAACTCGGGACAGGAGGGGAGCAGTACTTC.